The rows below give T cell receptor beta chains drawn from one sample of a study of T cell repertoires in cytomegalovirus infection. Using its own MiXCR run on the reads, TCRdb lists one record per CDR3 protein. This sample has roughly 500,000 distinct CDR3 sequences, with about 15% found just once. The sequenced sample consisted of CD8+ T cells from PBMCs. Source of these receptors: a human donor in good health (CMV status not recorded). Some clones in this sample may be carry-over from other donors' samples. The CDR3 runs from the conserved cysteine through the conserved F or W. A D gene is named only where the DNA matches it firmly. Clone size is shown for a subset of rows, as once, few, many or a class of expanded clone.

size,V,D,J,DNA,CDR3
NA,TRBV28,NA,TRBJ2-7,TGTGCCAGCACTACGGCGTCGGACGACTACGAGCAGTACTTC,CASTTASDDYEQYF
NA,TRBV19,NA,TRBJ1-5,TGTGCCAGTAGGCTGGGGCGCTGGGGCAATCAGCCCCAGCATTTT,CASRLGRWGNQPQHF
many,TRBV19,NA,TRBJ1-3,TGTGCCAGTAGTATATGGACGGCCGGTGGCTCTGGAAACACCATATATTTT,CASSIWTAGGSGNTIYF
few,TRBV24-1,NA,TRBJ2-1,TGTGCCACCAGTGAAAGACCCTACAATGAGCAGTTCTTC,CATSERPYNEQFF
NA,TRBV12-3/TRBV12-4,NA,TRBJ1-3,TGTGCCAGCACCGTGTCCCGCTCTGGAAACACCATATATTTT,CASTVSRSGNTIYF
many,TRBV10-3,NA,TRBJ2-2,TGTGCCATCAGCCGAGGCGGACAGACTAACACCGGGGAGCTGTTTTTT,CAISRGGQTNTGELFF
many,TRBV20-1,TRBD1,TRBJ1-1,TGCAGTGCTAGAGATTTACCCGGACAGGGGGCTCAAATCGGCACTGAAGCTTTCTTT,CSARDLPGQGAQIGTEAFF
NA,TRBV3-1,NA,TRBJ1-5,TGTGCCAGCAGCCAAGGTCAGGGACCGCAGCCCCAGCATTTT,CASSQGQGPQPQHF
many,TRBV7-8,NA,TRBJ2-7,TGTGCCAGCAGCTTAGCAAAGGGGGGGGCTAGAACGGTATTC,CASSLAKGGARTVF
many,TRBV4-1,TRBD2,TRBJ2-1,TGCGCCAGCAGCCCAACTAGCGGGATATACAATGAGCAGTTCTTC,CASSPTSGIYNEQFF
many,TRBV4-2,TRBD2,TRBJ2-7,TGTGCCAGCAGCCAAGAAGGACTAGCAAGCTACGAGCAGTACTTC,CASSQEGLASYEQYF
few,TRBV10-3,NA,TRBJ2-7,TGTGCCATCAGTGGTTCACAGGAAGCCGGGTACGAGCAGTACTTC,CAISGSQEAGYEQYF
many,TRBV20-1,NA,TRBJ2-7,TGCAGTGCTAGAGAAGACACCGGGACTTACTACGAGCAGTACTTC,CSAREDTGTYYEQYF
NA,TRBV28,TRBD1,TRBJ1-4,TGTGCCAGCAGTTTTTTCAGGGGGCATACTAATGAAAAACTGTTTTTT,CASSFFRGHTNEKLFF
NA,TRBV5-1,NA,TRBJ1-1,TGCGCCAGCAGCCGTGGTAGCACTGAAGCTTTCTTT,CASSRGSTEAFF
NA,TRBV12-3/TRBV12-4,TRBD2,TRBJ2-7,TGTGCCAGCAGTTCCCCTCTAGCGGGAACCTACGAGCAGTACTTC,CASSSPLAGTYEQYF
NA,TRBV7-8,TRBD1,TRBJ1-5,TGTGCAAGCAGCTCATCGGGACAGGGAAACTATCAGCCCCAGCATTTT,CASSSSGQGNYQPQHF
NA,TRBV12-3/TRBV12-4,NA,TRBJ2-1,TGTGCCAGCAGTTTAGCGATGGAGGGGTACAATGAGCAGTTCTTC,CASSLAMEGYNEQFF
few,TRBV25-1,NA,TRBJ2-7,TGTGCCAGCAGTGAATTTAGGGGGGCCTACGAGCAGTACTTC,CASSEFRGAYEQYF
few,TRBV23-1,NA,TRBJ1-6,TGCGCCCCCAGCCCCTGCACGCATAATTCACCCCTCCACTTT,CAPSPCTHNSPLHF
many,TRBV6-5,NA,TRBJ2-5,TGTGCCAGCAGTTACGGGGGGCCGGGGACGGAGACCCAGTACTTC,CASSYGGPGTETQYF
many,TRBV7-9,NA,TRBJ1-2,TGTGCCAGCAGCCCAGAAGCGTTCTACTATGGCTACACCTTC,CASSPEAFYYGYTF
once,TRBV7-4,NA,TRBJ1-1,TGTGCCAGCAGCTTACGGGGGGCGAACACTGAAGCTTCCTTT,CASSLRGANTEASF
few,TRBV4-1,TRBD1,TRBJ2-7,TGCGCCAGCAGCCAAGATACCCTCGGAACAGGGGGCCTCGAGCAGTACTTC,CASSQDTLGTGGLEQYF
NA,TRBV20-1,TRBD1,TRBJ2-1,TGCAGTGCAAGTTCCCGGGACAGGGGTTACGGTGAGCAGTTCTTC,CSASSRDRGYGEQFF
few,TRBV3-1,NA,TRBJ2-3,TGTGCCAGCAGCCAAGATCAGGGGTTCGGCACAGATACGCAGTATTTT,CASSQDQGFGTDTQYF
few,TRBV5-1,NA,TRBJ2-2,TGCGCCAGCAGCTCAGATAGCGGAAAGAACACCGGGGAGCTGTTTTTT,CASSSDSGKNTGELFF
NA,TRBV27,NA,TRBJ1-5,TGTGCCAGCAGTTTATACGGGGGAGGTTCCAATAGCAATCAGCCCCAGCATTTT,CASSLYGGGSNSNQPQHF
NA,TRBV19,TRBD1,TRBJ2-2,TGTGCCAGTAGTCCCTGGGACAGGTCGAACACCGGGGAGCTGTTTTTT,CASSPWDRSNTGELFF